The 16 T cell receptor beta chains in this list originate from one sample, sequenced in a study of beta chain features in type 1 diabetes. The isolated RNA, all of it, was reverse transcribed, so expressed TCRB transcripts were what got sequenced. Profiling relied on immunoSEQ multiplex PCR, and the TCRdb table lists in-frame clones only, not all of them. This table holds just over 600,000 clones, 15% to 18% found once. The sequenced sample consisted of naive CD4+ T cells from blood. All receptors derive from a man between 18 and 29 years old in good health.

V usage is TRBV6-5 and J usage is TRBJ1-1; no firm D call. Trimming removed 0 bases at V and 3 bases at J, with 11 bases between. This CDR3 comprises 15 residues. Germline V gene data show CDR1 as MNHEY and CDR2 as SVGAGI. The CDR3 is CASSYSWRLDTEAFF. The CDR3 region has the DNA TGTGCCAGCAGTTACTCGTGGAGGTTGGACACTGAAGCTTTCTTT.

This clone appeared a few times. The chain links TRBV2 to TRBJ1-1; TRBD1 agrees at 8 bases. This CDR3 comprises 14 residues. The germline V gene encodes CDR1 SNHLY and CDR2 FYNNEI. V lost 6 bases to trimming and J lost 4 bases; unmatched junction nucleotides: 7. CDR3 DNA sequence: TGTGCCAGCAGCGAGGTAACAGGGGGCACTGAAGCTTTCTTT. Protein product: CASSEVTGGTEAFF.

This clone was counted many times. The rearrangement uses TRBV7-9 and TRBJ2-5; D is undetermined. This CDR3 has 14 amino acids. CDR1 and CDR2 from the germline V gene are SEHNR and FQNEAQ (reference sequence). V was shortened by 7 bases and J by 4 bases, with 16 bases between the two germline ends. Written as DNA, the CDR3 is TGTGCCAGCATCATGGGAAGATTGGGAGAGACCCAGTACTTC. It codes for CASIMGRLGETQYF.

This chain uses TRBV1 with TRBJ1-5. TRBV1 is tagged as a pseudogene. The CDR3 is 15 residues long. CDR3 nucleotides: TGCACCAGCAGTCGCGGGGTGGTTAGCAATCAGCCCCAGCATTTT. Its protein product is CTSSRGVVSNQPQHF.

J is TRBJ1-2 and V is TRBV7-6; D is possibly TRBD1 (5 bases). V gave up 5 bases and J gave up 4 bases, with 14 bases separating them. Germline V gene lookup returns CDR1 SGHVS and CDR2 FNYEAQ. CDR3 size: 14 residues. In DNA form, the CDR3 reads TGTGCCAGCAGCCTTCAGGGTGGTATCTATGGCTACACCTTC. As protein: CASSLQGGIYGYTF.

This clone was detected a few times. The gene calls are TRBV29-1 and TRBJ2-2, with TRBD1 matching over 9 bases. Germline-derived CDR1 and CDR2 are SQVTM and ANQGSEA. The CDR3 covers 14 residues. The trim removed 7 bases at V and 2 bases at J, leaving 5 bases unmatched. CDR3 sequence: CSAKGQGNTGELFF. The CDR3 DNA reads TGCAGCGCTAAGGGACAGGGCAACACCGGGGAGCTGTTTTTT.

The table lists this clone with a few counts. This chain links TRBV10-3 with TRBJ2-1, with TRBD1 as a possible D gene (5 bases). Trimming shortened V by 7 bases and J by 5 bases, and 9 bases separated the two germline ends. The CDR3 consists of 12 residues. Germline V gene data show CDR1 as ENHRY and CDR2 as SYGVKD. This CDR3 is CAITGQDNEQFF. In DNA form, the CDR3 reads TGTGCCATCACCGGACAAGACAATGAGCAGTTCTTC.

CDR3 loop: CASSLKVGIDTQYF. DNA of the CDR3: TGTGCCAGCAGCTTAAAGGTCGGGATAGATACGCAGTATTTT. This rearrangement joins TRBV7-3 to TRBJ2-3, with D possibly TRBD2 on 5 matching bases. The germline CDR1 and CDR2 sequences are SGHTA and FQGTGA. The CDR3 extends over 14 amino acids. V lost 1 base and J 5 bases, leaving 10 bases between the germline ends.

This sequence joins TRBV6-6 and TRBJ2-7; D is possibly TRBD1 or TRBD2 (5 bases each). V lost 4 bases to trimming and J lost 5 bases, with 21 bases between them. Germline assignment: CDR1 MNHNY and CDR2 SVGAGI (reference sequence). CDR3 size: 16 residues. The CDR3 protein is CASSSSGTLLGNEQYF. CDR3 bases: TGTGCCAGCAGTTCGTCCGGGACCCTCCTGGGGAACGAGCAGTACTTC.

This clone was counted a few times. This chain uses TRBV7-3 with TRBJ2-2; D perhaps matches TRBD2 (5 bases). The V end was cut by 2 bases, the J end by 0 bases, with 10 bases between. There are 16 residues in the CDR3. Germline lookup yields CDR1 SGHTA and CDR2 FQGTGA. The CDR3 spells CASSLSEGANTGELFF. The CDR3 DNA follows: TGTGCCAGCAGCTTATCAGAGGGAGCGAACACCGGGGAGCTGTTTTTT.

This clone was seen only a few times. This sequence joins TRBV7-9 and TRBJ2-2; D might be TRBD1 (6 bases). Trimming cost V 1 base and J 5 bases, with 11 bases left between them. The CDR3 length is 15 residues. In germline, CDR1 is SEHNR, CDR2 FQNEAQ (reference sequence). DNA for the CDR3: TGTGCCAGCAGCTTAGTTGTCAGGGGAACCGGGGAGCTGTTTTTT. It encodes CASSLVVRGTGELFF.

This clone came up a few times. The genes are TRBV28 and TRBJ2-3, with 15 bases that match TRBD2. Germline V gene sequence: CDR1 MDHEN, CDR2 SYDVKM. J was trimmed by 6 bases and V by 6 bases; bases with no gene match: 7. CDR3 length: 16 residues. In DNA, the CDR3 is TGTGCCAGCAGACTGGGACTAGCGGGGGGCCAGGATACGCAGTATTTT. Amino acid sequence: CASRLGLAGGQDTQYF.

This clone has just a few counts. In DNA form, the CDR3 reads TGTGCCAGTAGTATTTTGGGACAGGGGTCCAATCAGCCCCAGCATTTT. Amino acids: CASSILGQGSNQPQHF. The chain has TRBV19 and TRBJ1-5, with 10 bases aligning to TRBD1. The V and J ends lost 3 bases and 3 bases, in that order; junction bases with no gene match: 5. Germline values: CDR1 LNHDA, CDR2 SQIVND (reference sequence). CDR3 size: 16 residues. Full variable domain (outside the CDR3, taken from reference TRBV19 and TRBJ1-5): DGGITQSPKYLFRKEGQNVTLSCEQNLNHDAMYWYRQDPGQGLRLIYYSQIVNDFQKGDIAEGYSVSREKKESFPLTVTSAQKNPTAFYLCASSILGQGSNQPQHFGDGTRLSIL.

This sequence joins TRBV30 and TRBJ2-7; the D is unclear. Germline V CDR1 and CDR2: GTSNPN, SVGIG (reference sequence). The V end lost 0 bases, the J end lost 6 bases, and 6 bases lay between the germline ends. This CDR3 has 11 amino acids. The CDR3 sequence: CAWSVFSEQYF. CDR3 sequence (DNA): TGTGCCTGGAGTGTTTTTTCCGAGCAGTACTTC.

This clone has a handful of counts. The rearrangement uses TRBV4-1 and TRBJ2-7; D gene uncertain. CDR1 is MGHRA and CDR2 is YSYEKL in the germline V gene. The CDR3 runs 14 residues. Trimming pared 1 base from V and 6 bases from J, leaving 13 bases between. The CDR3, as DNA: TGCGCCAGCAGCCAAGTCTCATGGCCAGCCGAGCAGTACTTC. Amino acid sequence: CASSQVSWPAEQYF.

This clone showed up just a few times. V gene TRBV9 combines with J gene TRBJ2-3, with 9 bases fitting TRBD2. The CDR3 covers 15 residues. Germline trimming cut 4 bases from V and 1 base from J; bases unmatched to any gene: 4. The germline V gene encodes CDR1 SGDLS and CDR2 YYNGEE. In DNA, the CDR3 is TGTGCCAGCAGCATTCGGACTAGCGGCACAGATACGCAGTATTTT. Translated, it gives CASSIRTSGTDTQYF.